The present T cell receptor beta chain was sequenced within a study of T cells in narcolepsy (dated by TCRdb to 2017 to 2018). Notes on the research overall: Patients with narcolepsy type 1 or type 2 (NT1, NT2) were enrolled in the study together with healthy control donors. Autoreactive T cells targeting hypocretin neuron self-antigens (hypocretin, TRIB2) were sought in narcolepsy patients, and TCR Vbeta sequencing was used to track clonotypes in blood and CSF. Overall study outcomes, separate from this receptor: According to the report, autoreactive clonotypes were detected serially in the blood of the same patients and of different patients, but not in healthy controls. No sequences matching autoreactive T cell clones were present in some of the blood memory CD4+ repertoires from patients and controls. HCRT-specific and TRIB2-specific autoreactive clonotypes were highlighted in plots that compared CD4+ T cell clonotypes in CSF versus blood from the same patient. Numbers of sequenced blood memory CD4+ clonotypes were comparable, averaging approximately 42,000 in patients and some 33,000 in controls.

The protocol used for the library was the immunoSEQ multiplex PCR assay. Held by TCRdb, this immuneACCESS table contains in-frame sequences only and omits some clones. Under half of the omission traces to an unresolved V gene where checked; the cause of the rest is unknown. This sample comprises about 37,000 clones, around 80% of them detected only once. Of the sample, about 1% falls within the top ten clones. As to this clone: The antigen it recognizes is unknown. No base-level quality is on record; no much larger clone is a single base apart.

For TCR Vbeta sequencing, memory CD4+ T cells were sorted ex vivo from the peripheral blood of both healthy controls and narcolepsy patients. Reading the germline V gene (reference sequence) gives CDR1 SEHNR and CDR2 FQNEAQ. V drops 1 base and J drops 8 bases, leaving 14 bases in between. Including the terminal cysteine and phenylalanine, the CDR3 comprises 14 residues. Kept here is only the CDR3 DNA, which spans 42 bases and is read in frame from base 1. The rearranged chain carries TRBV7-9 and TRBJ1-2; tentative D gene TRBD1, with 5 bases matching. What was sequenced was memory (CD45RA-) CD4+ T cells from blood. Explained via the paper, the cell subset or site label denotes: memory T cells sorted ex vivo from peripheral blood. The receptor's source is a human donor in good health. The CDR3 in this case is CASSLGGQGRGYTF. The nucleotide sequence is given as TGTGCCAGCAGCTTAGGGGGCCAGGGCAGGGGCTACACCTTC. Extended through the reference TRBV7-9 and TRBJ1-2 proteins, this CDR3 yields the full variable domain: DTGVSQNPRHKITKRGQNVTFRCDPISEHNRLYWYRQTLGQGPEFLTYFQNEAQLEKSRLLSDRFSAERPKGSFSTLEIQRTEQGDSAMYLCASSLGGQGRGYTFGSGTRLTVV.